This T cell receptor beta chain was obtained from a study of regulatory T cells in long-lasting Graves disease. For TCR beta, libraries came from iRepertoire HTBI primers and Arm-PCR of CDR3 regions. TCRdb analysed the multiplex PCR reads with MiXCR anew, one entry per CDR3 protein. This sample carries roughly 350,000 distinct CDR3 sequences, roughly 17% of them seen once, and the ten largest clones take 25% to 30%. This clonotype was seen at least ten times. The antigen remains unidentified. Study-level findings and limits: TRBV28 was favored in persistent disease, as were TRBJ1-2 and TRBJ2-5. Lower TCR diversity characterized persistent Graves' patients relative to newly diagnosed patients.

The CDR3 length is 16 residues. The ends were cut back, 1 base at V and 3 bases at J, with 13 bases in the middle. Germline values: CDR1 SGHTS, CDR2 YDEGEE. The time point here: newly diagnosed GD, antithyroid drugs for less than 3 months. PBMC-extracted RNA yielded the TCR library. The same sample was also used in a study of T cells in Graves' hyperthyroidism and ophthalmopathy. That paper adds: Using the HTBI primer set, a first-round RT-PCR was run on the TCR CDR3. From stable hyperthyroidism, ophthalmopathy was separated by a 13 V-J model.

Sample: peripheral blood mononuclear cells (PBMCs), taken at new diagnosis, from a patient treated with antithyroid drugs. The clonotype was recovered from a man between 40 and 49 years old with Graves disease. V and J are TRBV5-8 and TRBJ1-4, with a possible D match to TRBD1 (6 bases). DNA of the CDR3: TGTGCCAGCAGCTTGTTAAGGACAGACTCTAATGAAAAACTGTTTTTT. Protein product: CASSLLRTDSNEKLFF.